These 21 T cell receptor beta chains were sequenced from one sample in a study of T-cell reconstitution after alpha-beta-depleted transplantation in children. The library targeted TCRbeta and was prepared with unique molecular identifiers. TCRdb re-called the PCR reads with MiXCR, one entry per CDR3 protein. Of 360,000 or so distinct CDR3 sequences listed, over 20% were seen once; the top ten hold 3.8%. Here the sequenced sample was PBMCs from the stem cell graft donor, taken from the stem cell graft. The source of these receptors is a human donor who donated a stem cell graft to a child with acute myeloid leukemia.

The gene calls are TRBV12-3 or TRBV12-4 and TRBJ2-3; D uncertain. The CDR3 length is 12 residues. Trimming cost V 4 bases and J 4 bases, with 6 bases left between them. In DNA, the CDR3 is TGTGCCAGCAGTTCGATGGCAGATACGCAGTATTTT. It translates to CASSSMADTQYF.

This clonotype was seen a few times. The chain employs TRBV7-6 and TRBJ2-3; D gene uncertain. The germline V gene encodes CDR1 SGHVS and CDR2 FNYEAQ. The V gene lost 4 bases and the J gene lost 9 bases, with 14 bases spanning the gap. This CDR3 contains 13 residues. This CDR3 reads CASSSPAARTQYF. CDR3 bases: TGTGCCAGCAGCTCTCCAGCCGCCCGAACGCAGTATTTT. Full variable domain (remainder filled in from reference TRBV7-6 and TRBJ2-3): GAGVSQSPRYKVTKRGQDVALRCDPISGHVSLYWYRQALGQGPEFLTYFNYEAQQDKSGLPNDRFSAERPEGSISTLTIQRTEQRDSAMYRCASSSPAARTQYFGPGTRLTVL.

V usage is TRBV4-3 and J usage is TRBJ2-7, with TRBD1 matching over 10 bases. V lost 0 bases and J lost 4; bases outside the gene matches: 3. The V gene's germline CDR1 is LGHNA and CDR2 YSLEER. The CDR3 spans 15 residues. As DNA, the CDR3 is TGCGCCAGCAGCCAAGAAGCGGGACAGGGGTACGAGCAGTACTTC. Its protein is CASSQEAGQGYEQYF.

The V and J genes are TRBV6-6 and TRBJ2-1; D gene uncertain. Germline CDR1 MNHNY, CDR2 SVGAGI (reference sequence). This CDR3 is 13 amino acids long. V lost 2 bases to trimming and J lost 8 bases, with 10 bases between them. Here the CDR3 DNA reads TGTGCCAGCAGTTACAATCCCACTCATGAGCAGTTCTTC. As protein: CASSYNPTHEQFF.

This clonotype was counted a few times. This chain links TRBV25-1 with TRBJ2-1; 10 bases line up with TRBD1. CDR1 is MGHDK, CDR2 SYGVNS, per germline. J gave up 5 bases and V 6 bases, and 4 bases lay outside the gene matches. CDR3 length: 14 amino acids. The CDR3 is CASRAGQGNNEQFF. Written as DNA, the CDR3 is TGTGCCAGCAGGGCGGGACAGGGGAACAATGAGCAGTTCTTC.

This chain links TRBV30 with TRBJ2-1; 14 bases agree with TRBD2. With 5 bases clipped from V and 8 bases from J, the junction kept 11 bases outside the gene matches. Per the germline V gene, CDR1 is GTSNPN and CDR2 is SVGIG (reference sequence). This CDR3 has 16 residues. The CDR3 loop reads CAWDKGLAGGIDEQFF. The CDR3 DNA is TGTGCCTGGGATAAAGGACTAGCGGGAGGAATCGATGAGCAGTTCTTC.

The V gene is TRBV7-9, the J gene TRBJ2-7; D gene unclear. V was clipped by 2 bases and J by 5 bases, with 7 bases between them. Germline assignment: CDR1 SEHNR and CDR2 FQNEAQ (reference sequence). The CDR3 runs 12 residues. DNA for the CDR3: TGTGCCAGCAGCTTAAGCACCCACGAGCAGTACTTC. This translates into CASSLSTHEQYF. Together with reference TRBV7-9 and TRBJ2-7, the CDR3 gives the full variable domain: DTGVSQNPRHKITKRGQNVTFRCDPISEHNRLYWYRQTLGQGPEFLTYFQNEAQLEKSRLLSDRFSAERPKGSFSTLEIQRTEQGDSAMYLCASSLSTHEQYFGPGTRLTVT.

This clonotype was found a few times. The CDR3, as DNA: TGTGCCAGCAGTGAATGGACAGGAGAAGATGAAAAACTGTTTTTT. Its protein product is CASSEWTGEDEKLFF. The J gene is TRBJ1-4, the V gene TRBV25-1; TRBD1 matches 7 bases. The CDR3 contains 15 residues. Trimming took 1 base from V and 6 from J; bases not matched to a gene: 5. Germline V lookup: CDR1 MGHDK, CDR2 SYGVNS.

V usage is TRBV12-3 or TRBV12-4 and J usage is TRBJ2-7; the D is unclear. V lost 7 bases, J lost 9 bases, and 13 bases lay in between. CDR3 length: 11 amino acids. CDR3 bases: TGTGCCAGCACCTTGCAAAAAAGGCAGTACTTC. Translation gives CASTLQKRQYF.

This clonotype was counted only a few times. The chain is built from TRBV20-1 and TRBJ2-1, with 9 positions matching TRBD2. From germline, CDR1 is DFQATT and CDR2 SNEGSKA (reference sequence). With 4 bases clipped from V and 3 bases from J, the junction kept 7 bases outside the gene matches. CDR3 size: 15 residues. For the CDR3, the DNA is TGCAGTGCTACGTTAGCGGGAGTGGTCTACAATGAGCAGTTCTTC. Translation gives CSATLAGVVYNEQFF.

The CDR3 nucleotides are TGCAGTGCTACCGCGGGGGTCACCTACAATGAGCAGTTCTTC. It encodes CSATAGVTYNEQFF. This chain links TRBV20-1 with TRBJ2-1; TRBD2 matches at 7 bases. The CDR3 length is 14 residues. Germline CDR1 and CDR2: DFQATT and SNEGSKA (reference sequence). V lost 4 bases to trimming and J lost 2 bases; unmatched junction nucleotides: 5.

The chain links TRBV15 to TRBJ2-3, with 10 positions matching TRBD2. J lost 6 bases, V lost 6 bases, and 18 bases had no gene match. CDR3 size: 18 residues. CDR1 and CDR2 from the germline V gene are LNHNV and YYDKDF (reference sequence). CDR3 residues: CATREGIASGSSWDTQYF. CDR3 sequence (DNA): TGTGCCACCAGAGAAGGAATAGCTAGCGGGAGTAGTTGGGATACGCAGTATTTT.

The chain employs TRBV5-5 and TRBJ1-5; D ambiguous. Deletions cut 1 base from V and 2 bases from J, with 19 bases between. The CDR3 has 18 amino acids. Germline V gives CDR1 SGHKS, CDR2 YYEKEE (reference sequence). CDR3 amino acids: CASSLLLSAAVGNQPQHF. The DNA for the CDR3 is TGTGCCAGCAGCTTGTTATTGTCGGCGGCCGTGGGCAATCAGCCCCAGCATTTT.

CDR3 loop: CASSFMPGNTGELFF. The DNA of the CDR3 is TGTGCCAGCAGTTTCATGCCAGGGAACACCGGGGAGCTGTTTTTT. V usage is TRBV12-3 or TRBV12-4 and J usage is TRBJ2-2; no firm D call. The CDR3 contains 15 residues. V gave up 3 bases and J gave up 1 base, with 9 bases separating them.

This clonotype was observed a handful of times. The rearrangement uses TRBV29-1 and TRBJ2-3; 10 nucleotides align to TRBD1. Germline V gives CDR1 SQVTM, CDR2 ANQGSEA. This CDR3 has 13 amino acids. V dropped 3 bases and J dropped 6; count of bases not matched to a gene: 3. The CDR3 nucleotides read TGCAGCGTTGAGGGGACAGGGGCCGATACGCAGTATTTT. Protein sequence: CSVEGTGADTQYF.

The rearrangement uses TRBV4-2 and TRBJ2-7; D gene ambiguous. The CDR3 extends over 13 amino acids. V was cut by 2 bases and J by 5 bases, with 10 bases left in between. Germline lookup yields CDR1 LGHNA and CDR2 YNFKEQ. The CDR3 protein is CASSQPYFNEQYF. The CDR3 DNA is TGTGCCAGCAGCCAACCCTATTTTAACGAGCAGTACTTC.

This clonotype was seen only a few times. The V and J genes are TRBV12-3 or TRBV12-4 and TRBJ2-3, with a tentative D call TRBD1 (6 bases). There are 15 residues in the CDR3. Trimming pared 7 bases from V and 1 base from J, leaving 15 bases between. In DNA form, the CDR3 reads TGTGCCAGCACCAGACTGACAGGCCGCACAGATACGCAGTATTTT. Protein product: CASTRLTGRTDTQYF.

Here the CDR3 reads CASSRDGASGANVLTF. In DNA form, the CDR3 reads TGCGCCAGCAGCCGGGACGGGGCCTCTGGGGCCAACGTCCTGACTTTC. This chain links TRBV5-1 with TRBJ2-6; D may be TRBD1 or TRBD2 (5 bases each). V lost 4 bases and J lost 0, with 11 bases in between. CDR3 length equals 16 residues. CDR1 is SGHRS and CDR2 is YFSETQ in the germline V gene.

This clonotype has a count of ten or more. V usage is TRBV5-1 and J usage is TRBJ2-1; D unresolved. Trimming shortened V by 5 bases and J by 9 bases, and 9 bases separated the two germline ends. Germline assignment: CDR1 SGHRS and CDR2 YFSETQ. The CDR3 has 11 amino acids. The CDR3 bases are TGCGCCAGCAGACAGTGGGTTGAGCAGTTCTTC. Protein: CASRQWVEQFF.

Comment on this clonotype: The junction shows a germline mismatch at one end, possibly a read error. This chain connects TRBV28 to TRBJ2-3; TRBD2 agrees at 13 bases. This CDR3 region has 19 residues. The germline V gene encodes CDR1 MDHEN and CDR2 SYDVKM. CDR3 DNA: TGTGCCAGCAAGTCGAGACTAGCGGGAGGTGTAACCCCCACACATACGCAGTATTTT. Its protein product is CASKSRLAGGVTPTHTQYF.

This clonotype was detected a few times. This chain links TRBV12-5 with TRBJ2-1; D is unclear. Trimming removed 6 bases at V and 7 bases at J, with 7 bases between. Germline CDR1 is LGHNT and CDR2 is FRNRAP. CDR3 length: 11 amino acids. The CDR3: CASGPFNEQFF. The CDR3 bases are TGTGCTAGTGGCCCCTTTAATGAGCAGTTCTTC.